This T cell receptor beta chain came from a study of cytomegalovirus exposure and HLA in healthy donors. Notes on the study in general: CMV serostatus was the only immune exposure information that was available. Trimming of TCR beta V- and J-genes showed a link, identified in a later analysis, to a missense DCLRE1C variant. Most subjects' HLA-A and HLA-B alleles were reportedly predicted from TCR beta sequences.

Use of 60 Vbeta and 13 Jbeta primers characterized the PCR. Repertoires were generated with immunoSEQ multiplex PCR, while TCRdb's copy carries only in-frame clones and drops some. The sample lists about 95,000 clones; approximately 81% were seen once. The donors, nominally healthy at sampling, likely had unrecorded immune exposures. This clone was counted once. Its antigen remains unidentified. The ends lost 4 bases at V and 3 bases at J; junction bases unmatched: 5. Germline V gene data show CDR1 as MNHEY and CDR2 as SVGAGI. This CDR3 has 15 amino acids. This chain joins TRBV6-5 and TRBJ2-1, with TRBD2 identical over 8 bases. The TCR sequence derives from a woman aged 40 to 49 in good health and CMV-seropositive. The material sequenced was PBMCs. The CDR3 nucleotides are TGTGCCAGCAGTTCAGGACTAGCCGTCTACAATGAGCAGTTCTTC. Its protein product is CASSSGLAVYNEQFF.